The 9 T cell receptor beta chains below were found in one sample sequenced in a study of cytomegalovirus exposure and HLA in healthy donors. The study ran its PCR with 60 Vbeta and 13 Jbeta primers. Measured with immunoSEQ multiplex PCR; TCRdb has only the in-frame clones, and not every one. The sample carries about 130,000 clones, 70% to 80% recorded once. The sample consisted of PBMCs. The receptors shown here come from a woman in her fifties or sixties in good health and CMV-seropositive.

The gene calls are TRBV7-8 and TRBJ2-7; 9 positions match TRBD1. Unmatched junction bases numbered 8, after V lost 4 bases and J lost 4 bases. Germline lookup yields CDR1 SGHVS and CDR2 FQNEAQ. This CDR3 is built from 15 residues. CDR3 in DNA: TGTGCCAGCAGCTACGGGACAGGGAGGCTATACGAGCAGTACTTC. As protein: CASSYGTGRLYEQYF.

This clone was seen once. V and J are TRBV6-5 and TRBJ1-2, with 11 bases that match TRBD1. V shed 4 bases, J shed 3 bases, and the junction held 4 bases outside the gene matches. The CDR3 is made up of 15 amino acids. CDR1 and CDR2 from the germline V gene are MNHEY and SVGAGI. The CDR3 DNA sequence: TGTGCCAGCAGTTCCCGGGACAGGGGGTACTATGGCTACACCTTC. Its translation is CASSSRDRGYYGYTF.

The V and J genes are TRBV19 and TRBJ1-2; the D is unclear. The V end was cut by 0 bases, the J end by 8 bases, with 10 bases between. Germline V gene data show CDR1 as LNHDA and CDR2 as SQIVND (reference sequence). The CDR3 sequence is 13 residues long. The CDR3 DNA sequence: TGTGCCAGTAGTATAGAGCCCCCACACGGCTACACCTTC. Its protein product is CASSIEPPHGYTF. Full variable domain (rest looked up from reference TRBV19 and TRBJ1-2): DGGITQSPKYLFRKEGQNVTLSCEQNLNHDAMYWYRQDPGQGLRLIYYSQIVNDFQKGDIAEGYSVSREKKESFPLTVTSAQKNPTAFYLCASSIEPPHGYTFGSGTRLTVV.

This clone was observed a few times. CDR3 coding DNA: TGTGCCAGCAGGAGCAGGGGGCGATTTAGCAATCAGCCCCAGCATTTT. Its protein is CASRSRGRFSNQPQHF. This rearrangement joins TRBV2 to TRBJ1-5, with TRBD1 identical over 8 bases. The junction had 7 bases not matched to a gene; V was cut back by 6 bases and J by 0 bases. The CDR3 length is 16 residues. The germline V gene has CDR1 SNHLY and CDR2 FYNNEI. Looking up the rest from reference TRBV2 and TRBJ1-5 gives the full variable domain: EPEVTQTPSHQVTQMGQEVILRCVPISNHLYFYWYRQILGQKVEFLVSFYNNEISEKSEIFDDQFSVERPDGSNFTLKIRSTKLEDSAMYFCASRSRGRFSNQPQHFGDGTRLSIL.

This clone was recorded once. J is TRBJ2-4 and V is TRBV18; unclear D gene. Germline V CDR1 and CDR2: KGHSH, LQKENI. Trimming took 3 bases from V and 5 from J, leaving 14 bases between them. The CDR3 consists of 15 residues. As DNA, the CDR3 is TGTGCCAGCTCACCCACGCTAGAGAGCCAAAACATTCAGTACTTC. It encodes CASSPTLESQNIQYF.

The chain combines TRBV5-5 with TRBJ1-5, with 10 bases matching TRBD1. This CDR3 spans 17 amino acids. Germline trimming cut 0 bases from V and 7 bases from J; bases unmatched to any gene: 10. Germline V CDR1 and CDR2: SGHKS, YYEKEE (reference sequence). CDR3 region: CASSLAYGTGEGQPQHF. The DNA for the CDR3 is TGTGCCAGCAGCTTGGCTTATGGGACAGGGGAAGGACAGCCCCAGCATTTT.

This clone has a single count. The chain links TRBV7-9 to TRBJ2-5; D perhaps matches TRBD1 (5 bases). CDR3 length equals 16 residues. CDR1 is SEHNR, CDR2 FQNEAQ, per germline (reference sequence). The V gene lost 5 bases and the J gene lost 6 bases, with 22 bases spanning the gap. Here the CDR3 reads CASSPDIWGPQKTQYF. CDR3 bases: TGTGCCAGCAGCCCCGACATTTGGGGCCCACAAAAGACCCAGTACTTC.

V and J are TRBV7-3 and TRBJ2-5; TRBD2 aligns across 8 bases. Germline assignment: CDR1 SGHTA and CDR2 FQGTGA. V lost 4 bases, J lost 2 bases, and 12 bases stayed unmatched. The CDR3 sequence is 17 residues long. DNA for the CDR3: TGTGCCAGCAGCTCAGGACCAGCGGGGGCCCTACAAGAGACCCAGTACTTC. Encoded protein: CASSSGPAGALQETQYF.

This chain uses TRBV19 with TRBJ2-2; D call uncertain. CDR3 size: 15 residues. The V and J ends lost 8 bases and 1 base respectively, with 14 bases between them. Germline CDR1 reads LNHDA; CDR2 reads SQIVND (reference sequence). The CDR3 coding sequence is TGTGCCAGTCTAAGAAACAGCCTGAACACCGGGGAGCTGTTTTTT. It specifies CASLRNSLNTGELFF. The entire variable domain, with the rest obtained from reference TRBV19 and TRBJ2-2, is as follows: DGGITQSPKYLFRKEGQNVTLSCEQNLNHDAMYWYRQDPGQGLRLIYYSQIVNDFQKGDIAEGYSVSREKKESFPLTVTSAQKNPTAFYLCASLRNSLNTGELFFGEGSRLTVL.